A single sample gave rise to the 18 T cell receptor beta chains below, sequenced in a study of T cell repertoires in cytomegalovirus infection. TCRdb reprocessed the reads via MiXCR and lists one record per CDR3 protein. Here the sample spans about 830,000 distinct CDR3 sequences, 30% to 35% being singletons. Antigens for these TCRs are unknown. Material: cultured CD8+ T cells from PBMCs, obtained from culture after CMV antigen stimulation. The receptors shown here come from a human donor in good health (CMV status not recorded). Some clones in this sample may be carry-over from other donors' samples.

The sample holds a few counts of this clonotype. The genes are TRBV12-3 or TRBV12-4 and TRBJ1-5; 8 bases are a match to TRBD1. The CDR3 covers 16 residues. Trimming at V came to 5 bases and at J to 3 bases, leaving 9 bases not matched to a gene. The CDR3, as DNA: TGTGCCAGCAGTCCGATCCTGACAGGGGCCAATCAGCCCCAGCATTTT. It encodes CASSPILTGANQPQHF.

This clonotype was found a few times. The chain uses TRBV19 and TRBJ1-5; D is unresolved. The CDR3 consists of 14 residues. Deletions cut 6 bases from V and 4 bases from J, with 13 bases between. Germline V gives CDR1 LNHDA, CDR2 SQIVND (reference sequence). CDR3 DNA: TGTGCCAGTAGACAGCGGGAACCTAATCAGCCCCAGCATTTT. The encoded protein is CASRQREPNQPQHF.

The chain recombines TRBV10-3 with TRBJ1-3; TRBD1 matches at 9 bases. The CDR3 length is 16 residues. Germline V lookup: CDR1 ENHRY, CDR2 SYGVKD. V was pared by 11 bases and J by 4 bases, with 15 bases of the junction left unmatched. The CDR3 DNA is TGTGCCCTCCGGGACAGGGAGCCCGGGGGGGGAAACACCATATATTTT. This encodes CALRDREPGGGNTIYF.

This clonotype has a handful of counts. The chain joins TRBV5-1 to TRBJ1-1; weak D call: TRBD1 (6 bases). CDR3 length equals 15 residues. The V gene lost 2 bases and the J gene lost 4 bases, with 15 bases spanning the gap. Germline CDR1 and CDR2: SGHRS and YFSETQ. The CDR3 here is CASSFYRDMGTEAFF. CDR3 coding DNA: TGCGCCAGCAGCTTCTACAGGGATATGGGCACTGAAGCTTTCTTT.

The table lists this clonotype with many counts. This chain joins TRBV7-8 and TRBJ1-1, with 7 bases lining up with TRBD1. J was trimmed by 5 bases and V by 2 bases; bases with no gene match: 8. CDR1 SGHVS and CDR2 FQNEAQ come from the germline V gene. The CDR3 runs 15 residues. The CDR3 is CASSLQTGWRTEAFF. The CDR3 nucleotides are TGTGCCAGCAGCTTACAGACAGGGTGGCGAACTGAAGCTTTCTTT.

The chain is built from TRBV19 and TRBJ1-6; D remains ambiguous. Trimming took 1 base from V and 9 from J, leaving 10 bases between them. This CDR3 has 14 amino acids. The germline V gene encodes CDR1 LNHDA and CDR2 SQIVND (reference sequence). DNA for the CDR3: TGTGCCAGTAGTATAGGACAAAATGCTTCACCCCTCCACTTT. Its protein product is CASSIGQNASPLHF.

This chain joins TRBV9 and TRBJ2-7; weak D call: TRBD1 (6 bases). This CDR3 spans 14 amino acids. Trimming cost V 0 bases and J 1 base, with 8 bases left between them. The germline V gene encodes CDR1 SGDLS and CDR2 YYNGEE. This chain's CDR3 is CASSVGGLSYEQYF. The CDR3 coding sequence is TGTGCCAGCAGCGTAGGGGGGCTATCCTACGAGCAGTACTTC.

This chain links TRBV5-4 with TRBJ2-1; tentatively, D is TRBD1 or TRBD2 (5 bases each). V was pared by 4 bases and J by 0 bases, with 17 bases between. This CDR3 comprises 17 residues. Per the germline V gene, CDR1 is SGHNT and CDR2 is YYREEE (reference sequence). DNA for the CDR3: TGTGCCAGCAGCCCAACACGGGGCTACAGCTCCTACAATGAGCAGTTCTTC. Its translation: CASSPTRGYSSYNEQFF. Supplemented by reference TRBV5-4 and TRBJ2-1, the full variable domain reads ETGVTQSPTHLIKTRGQQVTLRCSSQSGHNTVSWYQQALGQGPQFIFQYYREEENGRGNFPPRFSGLQFPNYSSELNVNALELDDSALYLCASSPTRGYSSYNEQFFGPGTRLTVL.

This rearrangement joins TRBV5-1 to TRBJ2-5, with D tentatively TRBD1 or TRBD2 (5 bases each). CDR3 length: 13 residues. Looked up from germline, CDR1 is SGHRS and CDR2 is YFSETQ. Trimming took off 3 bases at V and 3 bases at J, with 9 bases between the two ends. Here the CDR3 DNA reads TGCGCCAGCAGCTGGGGGACGGAAGAGACCCAGTACTTC. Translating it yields CASSWGTEETQYF.

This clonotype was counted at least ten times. In DNA, the CDR3 is TGTGCCAGCAGCTTTGGGGGCGAGTACATTCAGTACTTC. Translation gives CASSFGGEYIQYF. J is TRBJ2-4 and V is TRBV7-2; maybe TRBD1 (6 bases). CDR3 length equals 13 residues. Germline V gives CDR1 SGHTA, CDR2 FQGNSA. Trimming stripped 3 bases from V and 8 bases from J, with 11 bases between.

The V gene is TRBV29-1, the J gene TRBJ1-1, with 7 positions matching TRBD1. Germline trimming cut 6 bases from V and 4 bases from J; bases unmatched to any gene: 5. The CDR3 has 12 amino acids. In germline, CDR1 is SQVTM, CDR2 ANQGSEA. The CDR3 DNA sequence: TGCAGCGTGACAGGGATCTCCACTGAAGCTTTCTTT. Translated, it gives CSVTGISTEAFF. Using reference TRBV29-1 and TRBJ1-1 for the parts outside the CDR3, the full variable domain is SAVISQKPSRDICQRGTSLTIQCQVDSQVTMMFWYRQQPGQSLTLIATANQGSEATYESGFVIDKFPISRPNLTFSTLTVSNMSPEDSSIYLCSVTGISTEAFFGQGTRLTVV.

This chain's CDR3 is CASSNLAGAVYNEQFF. The DNA of the CDR3 is TGTGCCAGTAGTAACCTAGCGGGGGCCGTATACAATGAGCAGTTCTTC. The genes are TRBV19 and TRBJ2-1; the match to TRBD2 covers 10 bases. This CDR3 has 16 residues. J gave up 4 bases and V 4 bases, and 7 bases lay outside the gene matches. The germline V gene encodes CDR1 LNHDA and CDR2 SQIVND (reference sequence).

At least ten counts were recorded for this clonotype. DNA of the CDR3: TGTGCCACCAGTGATTTGATGCAGAGCATGAACACTGAAGCTTTCTTT. Protein sequence: CATSDLMQSMNTEAFF. This chain links TRBV24-1 with TRBJ1-1; the D is unclear. CDR3 length: 16 residues. Trimming removed 0 bases from V and 0 bases from J, with 10 bases in between. Looked up from germline, CDR1 is KGHDR and CDR2 is SFDVKD.

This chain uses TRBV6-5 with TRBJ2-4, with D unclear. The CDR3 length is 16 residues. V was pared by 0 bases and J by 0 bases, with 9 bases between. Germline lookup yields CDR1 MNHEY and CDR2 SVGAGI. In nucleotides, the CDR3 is TGTGCCAGCAGTTACTCGGGCGTCATAGCCAAAAACATTCAGTACTTC. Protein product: CASSYSGVIAKNIQYF.

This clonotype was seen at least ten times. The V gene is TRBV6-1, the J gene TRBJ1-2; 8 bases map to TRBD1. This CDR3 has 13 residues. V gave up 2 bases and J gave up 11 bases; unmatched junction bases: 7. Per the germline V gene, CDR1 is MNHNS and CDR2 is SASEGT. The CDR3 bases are TGTGCCAGCAGTGAATCAGAGACAGGGGTTTACACCTTC. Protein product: CASSESETGVYTF.

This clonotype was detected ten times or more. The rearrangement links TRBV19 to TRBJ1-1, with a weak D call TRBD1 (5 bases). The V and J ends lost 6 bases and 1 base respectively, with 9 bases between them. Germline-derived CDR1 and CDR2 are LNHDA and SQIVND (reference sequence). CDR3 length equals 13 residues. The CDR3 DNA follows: TGTGCCAGTAGCGCCGGGACGAACACTGAAGCTTTCTTT. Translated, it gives CASSAGTNTEAFF.

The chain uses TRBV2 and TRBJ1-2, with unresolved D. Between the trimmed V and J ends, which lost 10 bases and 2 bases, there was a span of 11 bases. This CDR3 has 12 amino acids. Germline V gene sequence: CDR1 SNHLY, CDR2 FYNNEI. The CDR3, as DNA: TGTGCCACGTTCGGCTACAACTATGGCTACACCTTC. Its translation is CATFGYNYGYTF.

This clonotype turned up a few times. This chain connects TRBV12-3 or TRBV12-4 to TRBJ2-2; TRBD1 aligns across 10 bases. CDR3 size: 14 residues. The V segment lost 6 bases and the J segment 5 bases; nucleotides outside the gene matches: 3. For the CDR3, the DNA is TGTGCCAGCAGGAGGACAGGGGGGACCGGGGAGCTGTTTTTT. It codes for CASRRTGGTGELFF.